The 7 T cell receptor beta chains listed next were all sequenced from one sample in a study of post-analysis software for immune sequencing data. Antigens for these TCRs are unknown. Unique molecular identifiers were carried by the TCR beta cDNA libraries. TCRdb re-analysed the PCR reads in MiXCR, keeping a single row per CDR3 protein. Seen here are fewer than 700,000 distinct CDR3 sequences, 44% observed once, and the top ten hold more than 1.5%. Study outcomes and limitations: Higher frequency in patients than in controls was seen for about 5 TRBV segments, with TRBV5-6, TRBV5-1 and TRBV20-1 among them.

Sequenced: blood. The origin of the receptors is a girl between 5 and 17 years old with multiple sclerosis.

This clonotype was picked up a small number of times. The chain employs TRBV5-6 and TRBJ2-6; D is possibly TRBD1 (5 bases). Trimming pared 4 bases from V and 2 bases from J, leaving 16 bases between. The CDR3 loop spans 17 amino acids. Germline V lookup: CDR1 SGHDT, CDR2 YYEEEE. The DNA for the CDR3 is TGTGCCAGCAGCGCGGTAGGGAAGGGGACTGGGGCCAACGTCCTGACTTTC. This encodes CASSAVGKGTGANVLTF.

This chain connects TRBV12-3 or TRBV12-4 to TRBJ2-3; a weak D match, TRBD2 (7 bases). The CDR3 is made up of 16 amino acids. V dropped 0 bases and J dropped 3 bases, with 13 bases sitting between them. The CDR3 coding sequence is TGTGCCAGCAGTTTAGCGTTCGGGGGGCTGACAGATACGCAGTATTTT. This codes for CASSLAFGGLTDTQYF.

This clonotype was detected a few times. V is TRBV6-5 and J is TRBJ1-2, with D perhaps matching TRBD1 (6 bases). The germline V gene has CDR1 MNHEY and CDR2 SVGAGI. Deletions cut 2 bases from V and 1 base from J, with 11 bases between. CDR3 size: 15 residues. CDR3 in amino acids: CASSYTTGNNYGYTF. The CDR3 nucleotides are TGTGCCAGCAGTTACACCACAGGGAATAACTATGGCTACACCTTC.

Only a few counts were recorded for this clonotype. This sequence joins TRBV20-1 and TRBJ2-7; D ambiguous. Germline V lookup: CDR1 DFQATT, CDR2 SNEGSKA (reference sequence). The CDR3 runs to 13 residues. V dropped 3 bases and J dropped 3 bases, with 12 bases sitting between them. The CDR3, as DNA: TGCAGTGCTAGGTCGCAGCGTAGCTACGAGCAGTACTTC. Translated: CSARSQRSYEQYF.

About this clonotype: Possible read error: a much larger clone is one base away. V is TRBV12-3 or TRBV12-4 and J is TRBJ2-4; D possibly corresponds to TRBD2 (5 bases). CDR3 size: 16 residues. The CDR3 region is CASSLGQLLAKSIQYF. CDR3 in DNA: TGTGCCAGCAGTTTGGGTCAGCTTCTAGCCAAAAGCATTCAGTACTTC.

On this clonotype: Possible read error: a much larger clone is one base away. This CDR3 fails to terminate in the conserved phenylalanine or tryptophan, so it likely reflects a read error. J is TRBJ2-7 and V is TRBV3-1; D unclear. Trimming removed 1 base from V and 3 bases from J, with 7 bases in between. Per the germline V gene, CDR1 is LGHDT and CDR2 is YNNKEL (reference sequence). This CDR3 spans 13 amino acids. The CDR3 coding sequence is TGTGCCAGCAGCCAAGTGGTACACTACGAGCAGTACTTG. It yields the protein CASSQVVHYEQYL.

V and J are TRBV7-2 and TRBJ2-3; D possibly uses TRBD1 or TRBD2 (5 bases each). Germline CDR1 is SGHTA and CDR2 is FQGNSA. The CDR3 totals 17 residues. Trimming removed 0 bases at V and 3 bases at J, with 16 bases between. The CDR3 region is CASSLAPMGVRTDTQYF. For the CDR3, the DNA is TGTGCCAGCAGCTTAGCCCCGATGGGGGTGAGAACAGATACGCAGTATTTT.